This T cell receptor (beta chain) was documented in a study of T-cell reconstitution after alpha-beta-depleted transplantation in children. The table lists this clonotype with many counts. Its antigen is as yet unknown. Preparation of the TCRbeta library used unique molecular identifiers. TCRdb reprocessed the PCR reads via MiXCR and lists one record per CDR3 protein. The profile shows fewer than 350,000 distinct CDR3 sequences, around 10% of them singletons. This CDR3 is 13 amino acids long. Germline CDR1 is MNHNY and CDR2 is SVGAGI (reference sequence). Germline trimming cut 7 bases from V and 6 bases from J; bases unmatched to any gene: 4. Notes on the study in general: Reportedly, roughly two months post-transplant, alpha-beta T cells arose from several hundred expanded graft clones. T-cell numbers and diversity, one year after transplant, stemmed largely from T cells that were newly produced.

The TCR originated in a male patient between 2 and 9 years old who had a stem cell transplant for chronic granulomatous disease, so the T cells may come from the graft donor. The sample here was peripheral blood, taken 180 days after TCRalphabeta/CD19-depleted stem cell transplant. The genes are TRBV6-6 and TRBJ2-1; 9 bases fit TRBD1. The CDR3 reads CASTGTGLNEQFF. CDR3 bases: TGTGCCAGCACCGGGACAGGGCTCAATGAGCAGTTCTTC.